This paragraph covers one T cell receptor beta chain sequence. What it binds is unknown. The source of the sample is a study of T cell clonotyping in hematopoietic cell transplantation. Study observations and caveats: After transplant, recipient diversity fell while pathologically expanded clonotypes grew through day 180. Few recipient clonotypes overlapped donors; over 95% were de novo at given depth.

Produced via immunoSEQ multiplex PCR; TCRdb's table is partial and in-frame only. The sample carries some 8,000 clones, approximately 90% recorded once. The CDR3 runs 15 residues. With 5 bases removed from V and 2 bases from J, the gap between germline ends came to 16 bases. CDR1 LNHDA and CDR2 SQIVND come from the germline V gene (reference sequence). The source of this sequence is a female patient aged 45-60 years who had an allogeneic stem cell transplant from an unrelated donor, so the T cells may come from the graft donor. Some clones in this sample may be carry-over from other donors' samples. The chain combines TRBV19 with TRBJ2-7; D possibly corresponds to TRBD2 (6 bases). The sequences come from PBMCs, collected 180 days after allogeneic stem cell transplant. CDR3 loop: CASSPGVVNTYEQYF. The CDR3 DNA is TGTGCCAGTAGTCCGGGGGTGGTGAATACCTACGAGCAGTACTTC.